Here is one TCR beta chain with its context. The data were taken from a study of cytomegalovirus exposure and HLA in healthy donors. The CDR3 loop spans 11 amino acids. Germline lookup yields CDR1 DFQATT and CDR2 SNEGSKA (reference sequence). V lost 4 bases and J 5 bases, leaving 8 bases between the germline ends. Researchers ran the PCR with 60 Vbeta and 13 Jbeta primers. Only in-frame clones appear in the TCRdb table, and some are missing; sequencing was by immunoSEQ multiplex PCR. Of around 140,000 clones listed, about three quarters are singletons. The chain uses TRBV20-1 and TRBJ1-1; maybe TRBD1 (6 bases). The sample was PBMCs. The sequence was obtained from a male donor in good health and CMV-seronegative. The CDR3 DNA follows: TGCAGTGCTAACAGGGTAACTGAAGCTTTCTTT. This gives the protein CSANRVTEAFF.